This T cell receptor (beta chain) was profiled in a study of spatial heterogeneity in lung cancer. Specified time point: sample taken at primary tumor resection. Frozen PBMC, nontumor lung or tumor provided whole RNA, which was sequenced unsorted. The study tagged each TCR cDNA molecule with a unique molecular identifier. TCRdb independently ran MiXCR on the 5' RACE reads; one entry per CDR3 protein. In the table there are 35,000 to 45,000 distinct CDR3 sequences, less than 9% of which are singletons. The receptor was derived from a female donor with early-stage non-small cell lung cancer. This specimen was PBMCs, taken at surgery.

The CDR3 reads CASSYGTLSGGELFF. The CDR3 region has the DNA TGTGCCAGCAGCTACGGGACTCTCTCGGGCGGGGAGCTGTTTTTT. J is TRBJ2-2 and V is TRBV7-2; possible D gene TRBD2, 6 bases. The germline CDR1 and CDR2 sequences are SGHTA and FQGNSA. This CDR3 contains 15 residues. The V gene lost 4 bases and the J gene lost 7 bases, with 16 bases spanning the gap.